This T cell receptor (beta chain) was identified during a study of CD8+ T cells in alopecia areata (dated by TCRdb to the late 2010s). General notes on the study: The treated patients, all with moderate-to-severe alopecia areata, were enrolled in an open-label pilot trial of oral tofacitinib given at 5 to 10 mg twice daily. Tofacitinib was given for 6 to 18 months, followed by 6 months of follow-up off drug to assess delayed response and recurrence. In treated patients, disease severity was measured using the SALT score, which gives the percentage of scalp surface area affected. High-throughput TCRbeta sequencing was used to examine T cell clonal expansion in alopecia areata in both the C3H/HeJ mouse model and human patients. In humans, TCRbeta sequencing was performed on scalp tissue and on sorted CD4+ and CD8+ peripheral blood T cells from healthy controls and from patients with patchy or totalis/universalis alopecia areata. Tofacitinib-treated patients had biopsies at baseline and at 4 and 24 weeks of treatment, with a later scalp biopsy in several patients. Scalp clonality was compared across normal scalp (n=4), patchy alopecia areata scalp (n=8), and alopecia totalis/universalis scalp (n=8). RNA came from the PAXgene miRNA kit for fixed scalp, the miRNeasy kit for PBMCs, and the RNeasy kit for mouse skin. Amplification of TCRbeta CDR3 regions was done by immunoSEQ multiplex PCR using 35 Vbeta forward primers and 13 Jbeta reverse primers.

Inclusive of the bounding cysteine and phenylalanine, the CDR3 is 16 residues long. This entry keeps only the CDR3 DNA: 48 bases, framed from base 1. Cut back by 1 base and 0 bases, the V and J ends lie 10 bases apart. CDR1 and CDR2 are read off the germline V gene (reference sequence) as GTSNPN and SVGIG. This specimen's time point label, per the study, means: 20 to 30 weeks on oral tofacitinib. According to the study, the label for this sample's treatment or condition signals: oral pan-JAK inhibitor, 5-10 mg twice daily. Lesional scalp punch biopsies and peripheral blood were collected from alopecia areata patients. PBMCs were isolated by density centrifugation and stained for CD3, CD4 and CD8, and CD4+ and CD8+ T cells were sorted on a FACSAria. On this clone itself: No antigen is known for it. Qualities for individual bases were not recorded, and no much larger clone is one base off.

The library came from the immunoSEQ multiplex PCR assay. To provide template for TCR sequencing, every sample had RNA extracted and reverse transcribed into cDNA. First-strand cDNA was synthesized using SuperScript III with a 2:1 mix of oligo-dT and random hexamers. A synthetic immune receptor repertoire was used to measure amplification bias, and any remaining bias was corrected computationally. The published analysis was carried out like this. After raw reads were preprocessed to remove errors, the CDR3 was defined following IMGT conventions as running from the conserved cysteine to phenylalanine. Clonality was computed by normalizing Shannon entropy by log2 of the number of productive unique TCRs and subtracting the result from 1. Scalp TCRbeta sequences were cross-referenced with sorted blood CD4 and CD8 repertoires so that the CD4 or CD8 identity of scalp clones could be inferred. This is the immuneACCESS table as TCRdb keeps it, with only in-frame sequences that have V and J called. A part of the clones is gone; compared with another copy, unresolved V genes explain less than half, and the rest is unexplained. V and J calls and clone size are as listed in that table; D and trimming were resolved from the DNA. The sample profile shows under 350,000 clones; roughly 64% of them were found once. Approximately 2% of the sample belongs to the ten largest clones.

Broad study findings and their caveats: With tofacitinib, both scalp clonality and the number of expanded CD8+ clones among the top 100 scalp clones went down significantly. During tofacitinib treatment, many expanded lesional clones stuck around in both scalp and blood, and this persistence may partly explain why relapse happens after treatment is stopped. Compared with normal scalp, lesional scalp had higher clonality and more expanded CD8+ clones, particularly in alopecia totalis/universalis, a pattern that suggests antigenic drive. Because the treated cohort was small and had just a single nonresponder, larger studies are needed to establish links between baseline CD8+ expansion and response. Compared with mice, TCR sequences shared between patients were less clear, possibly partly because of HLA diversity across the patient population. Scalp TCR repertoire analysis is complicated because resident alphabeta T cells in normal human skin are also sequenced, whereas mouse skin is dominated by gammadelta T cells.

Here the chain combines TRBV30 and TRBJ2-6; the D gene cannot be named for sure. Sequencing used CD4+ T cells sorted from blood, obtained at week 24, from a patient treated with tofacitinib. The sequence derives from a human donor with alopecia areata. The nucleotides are TGTGCCTGGAGTGGTCAGTTCTTCTCTGGGGCCAACGTCCTGACTTTC. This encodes CAWSGQFFSGANVLTF.